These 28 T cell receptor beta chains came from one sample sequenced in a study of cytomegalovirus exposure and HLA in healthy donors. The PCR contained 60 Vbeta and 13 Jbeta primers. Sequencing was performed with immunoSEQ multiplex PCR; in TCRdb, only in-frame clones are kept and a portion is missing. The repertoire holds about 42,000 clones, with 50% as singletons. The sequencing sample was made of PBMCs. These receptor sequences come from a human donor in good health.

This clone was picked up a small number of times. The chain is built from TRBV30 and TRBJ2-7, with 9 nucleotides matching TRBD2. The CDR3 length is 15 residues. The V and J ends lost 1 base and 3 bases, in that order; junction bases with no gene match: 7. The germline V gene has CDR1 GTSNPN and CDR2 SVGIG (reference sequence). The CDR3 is CAWSAWSSGDYEQYF. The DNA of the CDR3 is TGTGCCTGGAGTGCATGGTCTAGCGGGGACTACGAGCAGTACTTC.

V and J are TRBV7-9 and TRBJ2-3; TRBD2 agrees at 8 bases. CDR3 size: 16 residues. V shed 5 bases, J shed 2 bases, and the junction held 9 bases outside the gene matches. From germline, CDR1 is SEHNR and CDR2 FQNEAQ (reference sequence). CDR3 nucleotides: TGTGCCAGCAGCCCGGGACTAGTTAGGTTCACAGATACGCAGTATTTT. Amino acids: CASSPGLVRFTDTQYF.

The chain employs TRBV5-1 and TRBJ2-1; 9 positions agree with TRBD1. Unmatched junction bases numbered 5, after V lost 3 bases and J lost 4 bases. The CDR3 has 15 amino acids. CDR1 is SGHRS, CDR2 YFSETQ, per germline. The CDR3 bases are TGCGCCAGCAGCTCCGGACAGGGGATTTACAATGAGCAGTTCTTC. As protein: CASSSGQGIYNEQFF.

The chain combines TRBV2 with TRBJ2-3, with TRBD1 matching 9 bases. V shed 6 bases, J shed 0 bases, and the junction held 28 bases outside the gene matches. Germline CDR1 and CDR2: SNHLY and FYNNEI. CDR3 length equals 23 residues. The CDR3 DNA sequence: TGTGCCAGCAGCGAGCATCCCAGGGGACAGGGCCGTTGGAACTTGGCTAGCACAGATACGCAGTATTTT. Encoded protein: CASSEHPRGQGRWNLASTDTQYF. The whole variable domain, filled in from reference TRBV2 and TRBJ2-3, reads EPEVTQTPSHQVTQMGQEVILRCVPISNHLYFYWYRQILGQKVEFLVSFYNNEISEKSEIFDDQFSVERPDGSNFTLKIRSTKLEDSAMYFCASSEHPRGQGRWNLASTDTQYFGPGTRLTVL.

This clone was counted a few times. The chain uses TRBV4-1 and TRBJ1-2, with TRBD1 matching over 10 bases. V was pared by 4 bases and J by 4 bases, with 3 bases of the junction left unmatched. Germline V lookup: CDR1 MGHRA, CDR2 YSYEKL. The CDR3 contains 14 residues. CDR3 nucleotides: TGCGCCAGCAGCCCGCGGACAGGGGGCTATGGCTACACCTTC. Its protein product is CASSPRTGGYGYTF.

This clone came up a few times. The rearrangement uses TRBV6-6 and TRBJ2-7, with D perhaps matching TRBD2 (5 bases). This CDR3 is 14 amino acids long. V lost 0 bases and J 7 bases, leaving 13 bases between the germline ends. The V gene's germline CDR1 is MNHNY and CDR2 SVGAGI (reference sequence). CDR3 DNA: TGTGCCAGCAGTTACTCAGGGATATCGGGAGAGCAGTACTTC. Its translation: CASSYSGISGEQYF.

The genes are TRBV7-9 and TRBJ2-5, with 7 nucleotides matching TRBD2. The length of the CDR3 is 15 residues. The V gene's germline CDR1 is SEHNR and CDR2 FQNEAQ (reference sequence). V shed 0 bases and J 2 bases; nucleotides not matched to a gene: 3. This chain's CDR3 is CASSLAGGEQETQYF. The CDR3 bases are TGTGCCAGCAGCTTAGCGGGGGGGGAACAAGAGACCCAGTACTTC.

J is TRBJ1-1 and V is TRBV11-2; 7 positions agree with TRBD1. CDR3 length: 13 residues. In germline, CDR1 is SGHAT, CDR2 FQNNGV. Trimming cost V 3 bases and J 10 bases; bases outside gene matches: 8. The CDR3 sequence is CASSLVGGVGAFF. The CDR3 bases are TGTGCCAGCAGCTTGGTAGGGGGCGTCGGAGCTTTCTTT.

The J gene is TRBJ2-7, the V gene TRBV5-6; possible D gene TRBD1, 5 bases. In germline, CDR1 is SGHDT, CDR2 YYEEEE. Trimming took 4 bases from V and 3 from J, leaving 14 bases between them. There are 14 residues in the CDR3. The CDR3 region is CASSLGSRDYEQYF. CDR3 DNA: TGTGCCAGCAGCCTGGGCTCCAGGGACTACGAGCAGTACTTC.

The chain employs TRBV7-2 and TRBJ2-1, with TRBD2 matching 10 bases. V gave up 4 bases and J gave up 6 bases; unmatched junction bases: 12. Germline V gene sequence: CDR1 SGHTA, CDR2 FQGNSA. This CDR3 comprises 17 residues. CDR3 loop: CASSYTPLAGYGNEQFF. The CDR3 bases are TGTGCCAGCAGCTACACTCCACTAGCGGGATATGGCAATGAGCAGTTCTTC. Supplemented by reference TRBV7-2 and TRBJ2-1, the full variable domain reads GAGVSQSPSNKVTEKGKDVELRCDPISGHTALYWYRQSLGQGLEFLIYFQGNSAPDKSGLPSDRFSAERTGGSVSTLTIQRTQQEDSAVYLCASSYTPLAGYGNEQFFGPGTRLTVL.

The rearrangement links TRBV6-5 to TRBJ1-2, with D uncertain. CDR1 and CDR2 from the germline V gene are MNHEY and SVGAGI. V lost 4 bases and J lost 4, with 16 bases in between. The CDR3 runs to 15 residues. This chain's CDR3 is CASSLSQRYGYGYTF. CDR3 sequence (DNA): TGTGCCAGCAGTTTAAGTCAGCGCTATGGCTATGGCTACACCTTC.

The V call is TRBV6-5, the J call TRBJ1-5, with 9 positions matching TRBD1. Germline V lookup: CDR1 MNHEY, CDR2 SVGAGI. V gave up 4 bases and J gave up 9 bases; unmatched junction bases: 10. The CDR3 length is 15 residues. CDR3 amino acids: CASSSRDRAVWPQHF. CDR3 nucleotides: TGTGCCAGCAGTTCCCGGGACAGGGCGGTTTGGCCCCAGCATTTT.

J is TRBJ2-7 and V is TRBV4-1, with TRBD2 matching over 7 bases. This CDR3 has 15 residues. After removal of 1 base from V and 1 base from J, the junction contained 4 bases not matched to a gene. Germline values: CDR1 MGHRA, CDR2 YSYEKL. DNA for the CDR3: TGCGCCAGCAGCCAAGCAGCGGGGCAATCCTACGAGCAGTACTTC. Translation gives CASSQAAGQSYEQYF.

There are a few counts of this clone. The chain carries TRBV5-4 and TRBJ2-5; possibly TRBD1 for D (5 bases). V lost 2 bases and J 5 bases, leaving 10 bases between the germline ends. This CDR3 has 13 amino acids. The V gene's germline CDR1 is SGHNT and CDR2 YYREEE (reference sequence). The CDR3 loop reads CASSFEGVETQYF. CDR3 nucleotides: TGTGCCAGCAGCTTTGAAGGGGTGGAGACCCAGTACTTC.

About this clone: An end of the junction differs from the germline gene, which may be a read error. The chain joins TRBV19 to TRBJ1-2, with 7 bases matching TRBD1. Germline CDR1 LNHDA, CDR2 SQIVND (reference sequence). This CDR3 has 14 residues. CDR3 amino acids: CASGMPGQTYGYTF. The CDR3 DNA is TGTGCCAGTGGTATGCCGGGACAGACCTATGGCTACACCTTC.

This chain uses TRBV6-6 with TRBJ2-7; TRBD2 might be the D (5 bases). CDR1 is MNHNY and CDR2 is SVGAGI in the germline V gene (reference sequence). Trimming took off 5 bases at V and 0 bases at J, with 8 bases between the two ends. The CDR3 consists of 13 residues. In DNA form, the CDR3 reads TGTGCCAGCAGTCCAGCGGTCTCCTACGAGCAGTACTTC. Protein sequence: CASSPAVSYEQYF.

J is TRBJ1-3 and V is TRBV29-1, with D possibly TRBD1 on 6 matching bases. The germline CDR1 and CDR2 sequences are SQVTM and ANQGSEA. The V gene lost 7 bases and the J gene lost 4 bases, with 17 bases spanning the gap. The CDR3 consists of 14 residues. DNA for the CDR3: TGCAGCGCTTCGTTTACAGGGTGGGGAAACACCATATATTTT. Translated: CSASFTGWGNTIYF.

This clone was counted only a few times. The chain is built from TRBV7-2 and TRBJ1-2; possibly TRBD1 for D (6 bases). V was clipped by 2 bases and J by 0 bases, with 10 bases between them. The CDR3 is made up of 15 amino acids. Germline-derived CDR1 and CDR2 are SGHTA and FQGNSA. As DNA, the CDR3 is TGTGCCAGCAGCTTACAGACAGGTGCTAACTATGGCTACACCTTC. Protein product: CASSLQTGANYGYTF.

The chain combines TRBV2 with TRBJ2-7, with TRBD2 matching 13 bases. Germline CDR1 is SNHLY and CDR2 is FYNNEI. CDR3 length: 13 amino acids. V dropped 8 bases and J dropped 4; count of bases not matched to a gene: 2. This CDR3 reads CASRTSGSYEQYF. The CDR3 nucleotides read TGTGCCAGCCGGACTAGCGGGAGTTACGAGCAGTACTTC.

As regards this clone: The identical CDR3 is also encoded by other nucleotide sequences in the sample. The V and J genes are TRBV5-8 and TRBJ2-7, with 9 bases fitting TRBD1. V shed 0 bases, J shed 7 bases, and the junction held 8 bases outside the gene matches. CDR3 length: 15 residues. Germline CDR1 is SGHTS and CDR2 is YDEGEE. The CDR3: CASSLGTGAPGEQYF. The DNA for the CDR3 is TGTGCCAGCAGCTTGGGGACAGGGGCCCCAGGGGAGCAGTACTTC.

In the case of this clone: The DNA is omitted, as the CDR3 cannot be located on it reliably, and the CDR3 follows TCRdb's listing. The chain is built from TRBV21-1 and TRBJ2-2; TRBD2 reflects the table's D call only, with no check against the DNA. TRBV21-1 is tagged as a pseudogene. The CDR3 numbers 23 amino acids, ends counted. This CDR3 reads CASSKSVVGAGTRSPELSGELFF.

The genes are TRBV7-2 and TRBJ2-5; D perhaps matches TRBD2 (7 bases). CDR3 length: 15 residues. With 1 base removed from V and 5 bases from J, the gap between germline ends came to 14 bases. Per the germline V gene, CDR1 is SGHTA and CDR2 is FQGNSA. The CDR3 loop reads CASSLDAGAGETQYF. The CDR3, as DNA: TGTGCCAGCAGCTTAGACGCGGGGGCCGGTGAGACCCAGTACTTC.

This chain's CDR3 is CASSPRTGGESDTQYF. In DNA form, the CDR3 reads TGTGCCAGCAGTCCCCGGACAGGGGGTGAGTCAGATACGCAGTATTTT. The chain has TRBV28 and TRBJ2-3, with TRBD1 matching 10 bases. V lost 5 bases and J lost 4; bases outside the gene matches: 9. The CDR3 sequence is 16 residues long. Germline V lookup: CDR1 MDHEN, CDR2 SYDVKM.

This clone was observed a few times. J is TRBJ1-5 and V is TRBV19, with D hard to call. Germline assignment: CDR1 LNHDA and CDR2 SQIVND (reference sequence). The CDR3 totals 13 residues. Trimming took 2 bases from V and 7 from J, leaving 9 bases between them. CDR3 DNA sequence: TGTGCCAGTAGTATACCGGGTTTACAGCCCCAGCATTTT. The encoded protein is CASSIPGLQPQHF. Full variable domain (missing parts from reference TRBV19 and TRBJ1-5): DGGITQSPKYLFRKEGQNVTLSCEQNLNHDAMYWYRQDPGQGLRLIYYSQIVNDFQKGDIAEGYSVSREKKESFPLTVTSAQKNPTAFYLCASSIPGLQPQHFGDGTRLSIL.

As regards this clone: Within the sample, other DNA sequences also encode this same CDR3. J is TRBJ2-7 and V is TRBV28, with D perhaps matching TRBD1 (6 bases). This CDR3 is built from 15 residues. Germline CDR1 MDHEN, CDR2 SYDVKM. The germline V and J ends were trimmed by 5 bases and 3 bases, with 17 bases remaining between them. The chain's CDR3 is CASSALTGIRYEQYF. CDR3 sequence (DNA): TGTGCCAGCAGTGCTCTCACAGGGATACGCTACGAGCAGTACTTC.

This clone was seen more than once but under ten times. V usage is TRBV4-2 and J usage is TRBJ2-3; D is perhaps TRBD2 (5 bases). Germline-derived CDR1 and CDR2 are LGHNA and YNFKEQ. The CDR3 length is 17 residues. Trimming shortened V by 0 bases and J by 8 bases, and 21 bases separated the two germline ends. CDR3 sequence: CASSQDSGASPRATQYF. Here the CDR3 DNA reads TGTGCCAGCAGCCAAGATTCGGGCGCTAGCCCACGGGCTACGCAGTATTTT.

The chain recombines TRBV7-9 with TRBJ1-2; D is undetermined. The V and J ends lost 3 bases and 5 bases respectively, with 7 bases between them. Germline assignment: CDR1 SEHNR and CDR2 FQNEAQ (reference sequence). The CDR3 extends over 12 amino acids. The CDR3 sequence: CASSLTRYGYTF. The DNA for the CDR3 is TGTGCCAGCAGCTTGACAAGATATGGCTACACCTTC.

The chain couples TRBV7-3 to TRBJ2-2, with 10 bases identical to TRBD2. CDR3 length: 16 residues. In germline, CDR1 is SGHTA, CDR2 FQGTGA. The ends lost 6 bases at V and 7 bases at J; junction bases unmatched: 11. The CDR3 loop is CASSFQAGGPIGELFF. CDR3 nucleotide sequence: TGTGCCAGCAGTTTCCAAGCGGGAGGGCCTATCGGGGAGCTGTTTTTT.